These T cell receptor beta chains were read from a single sample in a study of blood T cell repertoires in COVID-19. Measured with immunoSEQ multiplex PCR; TCRdb has only the in-frame clones, and not every one. The sample lists about 260,000 clones, around 89% occurring once. The sequencing sample was made of PBMCs or T cells enriched from blood (not recorded which). The receptor set was obtained from a woman aged 45-60 years who had recovered from COVID-19. Both conserved end residues are part of each CDR3. The order of the fields is D gene, V gene, J gene, CDR3 protein. The D gene is left open where the match is weak.

D: TRBD1
V: TRBV5-8
J: TRBJ1-5
CDR3: CASSRSGGRQPQHF

D: NA
V: TRBV9
J: TRBJ2-3
CDR3: CASSKQERSDTQYF

D: NA
V: TRBV6-5
J: TRBJ1-5
CDR3: CASSYSSRGPHQPQHF

D: TRBD1
V: TRBV23-1
J: TRBJ1-2
CDR3: CASSQLTLCGNRGDGYTF

D: TRBD2
V: TRBV5-4
J: TRBJ2-1
CDR3: CASSWGGTSGNNEQFF

D: NA
V: TRBV6-2/TRBV6-3
J: TRBJ1-5
CDR3: CASSPEGANQPQHF

D: TRBD2
V: TRBV4-1
J: TRBJ2-2
CDR3: CASSQGGLAGVPTGELFF

D: TRBD2
V: TRBV5-1
J: TRBJ2-7
CDR3: CASSLAGASGYEQYF

D: NA
V: TRBV28
J: TRBJ2-7
CDR3: CASSLLTGRATYF

D: NA
V: TRBV7-9
J: TRBJ2-3
CDR3: CASSLASDSHTQYF

D: TRBD2
V: TRBV9
J: TRBJ2-7
CDR3: CASSATSGREGEQYF

D: TRBD1
V: TRBV3-1/TRBV3-2
J: TRBJ2-2
CDR3: CASSLWGQGNTGELFF

D: NA
V: TRBV24-1
J: TRBJ1-5
CDR3: CATSNSLSNQPQHF

D: TRBD1
V: TRBV4-3
J: TRBJ1-1
CDR3: CASSQTGTGTVGEAFF

D: TRBD2
V: TRBV7-8
J: TRBJ2-1
CDR3: CASSFTGTSGSNEQFF

D: TRBD2
V: TRBV9
J: TRBJ2-2
CDR3: CASRKAGKNTGELFF

D: TRBD1
V: TRBV25-1
J: TRBJ1-3
CDR3: CASSESLTGASSGNTIYF

D: TRBD2
V: TRBV27
J: TRBJ2-2
CDR3: CASSLLAGGGNTGELFF

D: TRBD2
V: TRBV7-2
J: TRBJ2-1
CDR3: CASSLGLAGENEQFF

D: TRBD2
V: TRBV14
J: TRBJ2-5
CDR3: CASSHRLAGETQYF

D: TRBD2
V: TRBV18
J: TRBJ2-1
CDR3: CASSPGLARNNEQFF

D: NA
V: TRBV19
J: TRBJ1-1
CDR3: CSSGEVGTEAFF

D: TRBD1
V: TRBV6-5
J: TRBJ2-7
CDR3: CASSPQTGGAYEQYF

D: NA
V: TRBV30
J: TRBJ1-6
CDR3: CAWGVGGKSPLHF

D: TRBD2
V: TRBV7-9
J: TRBJ2-1
CDR3: CASSSTTASGRHNEQFF

D: TRBD2
V: TRBV5-1
J: TRBJ2-3
CDR3: CASRPAGDSTDTQYF

D: TRBD2
V: TRBV6-4
J: TRBJ2-5
CDR3: CASSGRLAGGPRETQYF

D: NA
V: TRBV29-1
J: TRBJ2-5
CDR3: CSGQGGNPRETQYF

D: NA
V: TRBV30
J: TRBJ1-5
CDR3: CAWSGTGKRDQPQHF

D: NA
V: TRBV30
J: TRBJ2-7
CDR3: CACTRVGYEQYF

D: NA
V: TRBV18
J: TRBJ1-3
CDR3: CASSPGEVRNTIYF

D: TRBD2
V: TRBV9
J: TRBJ2-3
CDR3: CASSPNPSGTDTQYF

D: NA
V: TRBV18
J: TRBJ1-3
CDR3: CASSLQDSGNTIYF

D: NA
V: TRBV12-3/TRBV12-4
J: TRBJ1-1
CDR3: CASSTTATEAFF

D: TRBD1
V: TRBV19
J: TRBJ2-7
CDR3: CASSTKWTGVSNEQYF

D: NA
V: TRBV6-5
J: TRBJ1-2
CDR3: CASKLFGTNYGYTF

D: NA
V: TRBV28
J: TRBJ1-3
CDR3: CASSLDRNTIYF

D: NA
V: TRBV5-8
J: TRBJ1-2
CDR3: CASSLGGAAGYTF

D: TRBD1
V: TRBV11-3
J: TRBJ2-5
CDR3: CASSKRTGGGETQYF

D: TRBD2
V: TRBV7-6
J: TRBJ2-1
CDR3: CASSRAGVSYNEQFF

D: NA
V: TRBV7-9
J: TRBJ1-2
CDR3: CASSSGTLKGYTF

D: NA
V: TRBV28
J: TRBJ1-1
CDR3: CASRSGQGMNTEAFF

D: NA
V: TRBV6-5
J: TRBJ2-1
CDR3: CASGSGVSNEQFF

D: TRBD1
V: TRBV7-8
J: TRBJ2-5
CDR3: CASSDPGTGKTQYF

D: TRBD2
V: TRBV28
J: TRBJ2-7
CDR3: CASSLTSEASYEQYF